This T cell receptor beta chain was identified during a study of early T cells in non-severe SARS-CoV-2 infection. On the study more broadly: Sequenced material consisted of bulk RNA (from unsorted whole blood), and chains were unpaired.

This clonotype was counted many times. Germline CDR1 and CDR2: SGHRS and YFSETQ. The CDR3 contains 13 residues. Trimming cost V 1 base and J 3 bases, with 6 bases left between them. Unique molecular identifiers were added to individual cDNA molecules. TCRdb re-called the 5' RACE reads through MiXCR, storing one row per CDR3 protein. The table has 70,000 to 90,000 distinct CDR3 sequences, 11% seen once. Sequencing used whole blood. The origin of this receptor is an adult who was a healthcare worker with PCR-confirmed SARS-CoV-2 infection or an uninfected control (not recorded which). The chain carries TRBV5-1 and TRBJ2-3; D unclear. The CDR3 here is CASSLRETDTQYF. CDR3 in DNA: TGCGCCAGCAGCTTGCGTGAGACAGATACGCAGTATTTT.